This T cell receptor beta chain was identified in a study of OX40 agonist ivuxolimab in advanced cancers. Study-wide context: Head and neck, renal cell, melanoma or hepatocellular carcinoma were the cancers that dose-escalation patients had.

This table comes from immunoSEQ multiplex PCR, and its TCRdb copy is limited to in-frame clones, with some not included. The repertoire holds tens of thousands of clones, roughly 86% seen once, with about 15% in the top ten. This CDR3 is built from 14 residues. Germline V gene data show CDR1 as MGHRA and CDR2 as YSYEKL. The sample in question was CD4+ or CD8+ T cells sorted from blood, obtained in a trial of the OX40 agonist ivuxolimab. The clonotype originates from an adult with an advanced solid tumor such as melanoma, head and neck, liver or kidney cancer. This chain uses TRBV4-1 with TRBJ2-5; the match to TRBD2 covers 7 bases. The J call is uncertain, as TRBJ2-7 better fits the DNA end. DNA for the CDR3: TGCGCCAGCAGCCAGGGGGGGAGCACCGTCGAGCAGTACTTC. Translation gives CASSQGGSTVEQYF.